The next 21 T cell receptor beta chains were all read from a single sample in a study of glioma-infiltrating T cells. Using RNA template, CDR3s of TCR alpha and beta were amplified with iRepertoire arm-PCR. Each CDR3 protein gets one entry after TCRdb re-called the multiplex PCR reads with MiXCR. The table has around 130,000 distinct CDR3 sequences, approximately 24% seen once. The specimen sequenced was glioma tissue, nonneoplastic brain tissue, or PBMCs (not recorded which). These receptors were collected from a human donor with low-grade glioma or glioblastoma, undergoing nonglioma brain surgery, or in good health (not recorded which).

This sequence joins TRBV7-2 and TRBJ2-5; weak D call: TRBD2 (7 bases). V was shortened by 3 bases and J by 5 bases, with 13 bases between the two germline ends. CDR3 length equals 14 residues. Germline V gene lookup returns CDR1 SGHTA and CDR2 FQGNSA. DNA of the CDR3: TGTGCCAGCAGCTTTGAGGGGGGGCCGGAGACCCAGTACTTC. Translation gives CASSFEGGPETQYF.

As regards this clonotype: Compared with germline, one end of the junction differs, possibly owing to a read error. The J gene is TRBJ2-5, the V gene TRBV25-1, with TRBD2 matching over 8 bases. The CDR3 consists of 14 residues. Germline V CDR1 and CDR2: MGHDK, SYGVNS. CDR3 coding DNA: TGTGCCAGCAGTGAATCGGGGGGGCCGGAGACCAAGTACTTC. Amino acids: CASSESGGPETKYF.

Regarding this clonotype: Because the CDR3 is missing its conserved closing phenylalanine or tryptophan, this is likely a read error. The DNA is omitted, as the CDR3 cannot be located on it reliably, and the CDR3 follows TCRdb's listing. V and J are TRBV4-1 and TRBJ1-2; TRBD1 is the table's D call and was not checked against the DNA. Inclusive of both ends, the CDR3 amounts to 16 amino acids. Germline CDR1 and CDR2: MGHRA and YSYEKL. The CDR3 region is CASSSYTGGSNYGYAL.

This clonotype was counted at least ten times. V usage is TRBV9 and J usage is TRBJ1-1; D is ambiguous. V was shortened by 1 base and J by 2 bases, with 3 bases between the two germline ends. The CDR3 extends over 12 amino acids. Germline V gene lookup returns CDR1 SGDLS and CDR2 YYNGEE. For the CDR3, the DNA is TGTGCCAGCAGCGTATCCAACACTGAAGCTTTCTTT. Protein product: CASSVSNTEAFF.

As concerns this clonotype: One end of the junction fails to match germline, which may point to a read error. The chain employs TRBV10-2 and TRBJ2-5; D is undetermined. This CDR3 comprises 13 residues. The germline V gene encodes CDR1 WSHSY and CDR2 SAAADI. The DNA for the CDR3 is TGCGCCAGCGGTGAGTCGACGAGGGAGACCCAGTACTTC. This encodes CASGESTRETQYF.

This clonotype was observed many times. This chain joins TRBV27 and TRBJ2-1; no clear D. The CDR3 is 12 residues long. Germline CDR1 reads MNHEY; CDR2 reads SMNVEV (reference sequence). V was pared by 3 bases and J by 9 bases, with 9 bases between. In nucleotides, the CDR3 is TGTGCCAGCAGTTTGGTAATTGGTGAGCAGTTCTTC. Its protein product is CASSLVIGEQFF.

The chain combines TRBV28 with TRBJ2-1, with 9 bases that match TRBD2. CDR1 MDHEN and CDR2 SYDVKM come from the germline V gene. V shed 8 bases, J shed 7 bases, and the junction held 12 bases outside the gene matches. The CDR3 consists of 15 residues. The CDR3 reads CASRGGGGAGNEQFF. The CDR3 coding sequence is TGTGCCAGCCGCGGAGGCGGGGGGGCCGGTAATGAGCAGTTCTTC.

This clonotype has more than one count but fewer than ten. A much larger clone differs from this one at a single base, so this may be a read error. Likely a read error: the CDR3 ends without its conserved phenylalanine or tryptophan. DNA for the CDR3: TGCAGTGCTAGCGACAGGGGGGGCACTGAAGCTTTCCTT. It codes for CSASDRGGTEAFL. V is TRBV20-1 and J is TRBJ1-1; TRBD1 matches at 9 bases. V shed 3 bases and J 4 bases; nucleotides not matched to a gene: 3. From germline, CDR1 is DFQATT and CDR2 SNEGSKA (reference sequence). The CDR3 totals 13 residues.

This clonotype was recorded many times. The J gene is TRBJ1-1, the V gene TRBV15; a possible D gene is TRBD1 (5 bases). With 1 base removed from V and 3 bases from J, the gap between germline ends came to 9 bases. The V gene's germline CDR1 is LNHNV and CDR2 YYDKDF (reference sequence). CDR3 size: 14 residues. This CDR3 reads CATSRVQGHTEAFF. The CDR3 coding sequence is TGTGCCACCAGCAGAGTTCAGGGACACACTGAAGCTTTCTTT. Variable domain in full (rest from reference TRBV15 and TRBJ1-1): DAMVIQNPRYQVTQFGKPVTLSCSQTLNHNVMYWYQQKSSQAPKLLFHYYDKDFNNEADTPDNFQSRRPNTSFCFLDIRSPGLGDTAMYLCATSRVQGHTEAFFGQGTRLTVV.

The chain is built from TRBV3-1 and TRBJ1-1, with 7 bases matching TRBD1. The V gene end was trimmed by 5 bases and the J gene end by 1 base; junction bases not matched to a gene: 10. Germline V lookup: CDR1 LGHDT, CDR2 YNNKEL (reference sequence). The CDR3 covers 16 residues. CDR3 in DNA: TGTGCCAGCAGCATACGACAGGGCGCTACGAACACTGAAGCTTTCTTT. This encodes CASSIRQGATNTEAFF.

This clonotype has just a few counts. V usage is TRBV7-9 and J usage is TRBJ1-2; a weak D match, TRBD1 (5 bases). CDR1 and CDR2 (germline): SEHNR, FQNEAQ (reference sequence). V was shortened by 0 bases and J by 4 bases, with 12 bases between the two germline ends. This CDR3 spans 15 amino acids. The CDR3 loop reads CASSLAAGGSYGYTF. The CDR3 coding sequence is TGTGCCAGCAGCTTAGCCGCGGGGGGGAGCTATGGCTACACCTTC.

This clonotype showed up just a few times. The chain is built from TRBV5-4 and TRBJ2-5; D uncertain. Germline V CDR1 and CDR2: SGHNT, YYREEE (reference sequence). V dropped 1 base and J dropped 5 bases, with 12 bases sitting between them. There are 14 residues in the CDR3. The CDR3, as DNA: TGTGCCAGCAGCTTGTCTCATTTAGGGGAGACCCAGTACTTC. It encodes CASSLSHLGETQYF.

In its sample, this clonotype was seen a few times. The chain joins TRBV2 to TRBJ2-2; D is perhaps TRBD2 (6 bases). Per germline, CDR1 SNHLY and CDR2 FYNNEI. The germline V and J ends were trimmed by 2 bases and 3 bases, with 10 bases remaining between them. CDR3 length equals 15 residues. CDR3 bases: TGTGCCAGCAGTGAATCCAGGGAGGACACCGGGGAGCTGTTTTTT. Protein sequence: CASSESREDTGELFF.

The chain uses TRBV7-9 and TRBJ2-2; a weak D match, TRBD2 (5 bases). The CDR3 length is 17 residues. Trimming removed 1 base at V and 1 base at J, with 13 bases between. The V gene's germline CDR1 is SEHNR and CDR2 FQNEAQ (reference sequence). The CDR3 protein is CASSLVMDSRNTGELFF. In DNA, the CDR3 is TGTGCCAGCAGCTTAGTAATGGACTCCCGGAACACCGGGGAGCTGTTTTTT.

V gene TRBV7-6 combines with J gene TRBJ2-1, with 7 bases aligning to TRBD2. V gave up 0 bases and J gave up 8 bases; unmatched junction bases: 4. Germline values: CDR1 SGHVS, CDR2 FNYEAQ. CDR3 length: 14 residues. The CDR3 reads CASSLALTSHEQFF. The CDR3 bases are TGTGCCAGCAGCTTAGCGTTGACTAGCCATGAGCAGTTCTTC.

This clonotype has a handful of counts. CDR3 residues: CSAPFSYGGYTF. The CDR3 bases are TGCAGTGCCCCGTTCTCCTACGGAGGCTACACCTTC. The chain links TRBV20-1 to TRBJ1-2; D uncertain. Germline V lookup: CDR1 DFQATT, CDR2 SNEGSKA (reference sequence). The CDR3 sequence is 12 residues long. V was cut by 6 bases and J by 8 bases, with 16 bases left in between.

In regard to this clonotype: A much larger clone sits a single nucleotide away, making a read error possible. The V call is TRBV10-2, the J call TRBJ2-7; 8 bases fit TRBD1. In germline, CDR1 is WSHSY, CDR2 SAAADI. The CDR3 covers 14 residues. The CDR3 region is CTSSRTGSSYEQYV. The CDR3 DNA reads as TGTACCAGCAGCCGGACAGGGAGCTCCTACGAGCAGTACGTC.

This rearrangement joins TRBV14 to TRBJ2-3; TRBD2 might be the D (5 bases). Germline values: CDR1 SGHDN, CDR2 FVKESK. V shed 1 base and J shed 1 base, with 9 bases lying between them. The CDR3 sequence is 15 residues long. The CDR3 protein is CASSQGGPRTDTQYF. CDR3 DNA: TGTGCCAGCAGCCAAGGCGGGCCGCGCACAGATACGCAGTATTTT.

In regard to this clonotype: This may come from a read error, since a much larger clone is one base off. V is TRBV7-9 and J is TRBJ1-6; the D gene is possibly TRBD1 (6 bases). This CDR3 is built from 14 residues. Germline V lookup: CDR1 SEHNR, CDR2 FQNEAQ (reference sequence). The CDR3 nucleotides read TGTGCCAGCAGCTACGTGACAGGATCATCACCCCCCCACTTT. Translated, it gives CASSYVTGSSPPHF. Based on the CDR3 plus reference TRBV7-9 and TRBJ1-6, the full variable domain is DTGVSQNPRHKITKRGQNVTFRCDPISEHNRLYWYRQTLGQGPEFLTYFQNEAQLEKSRLLSDRFSAERPKGSFSTLEIQRTEQGDSAMYLCASSYVTGSSPPHFGNGTRLTVT.

The chain employs TRBV5-4 and TRBJ1-1; 8 bases fit TRBD1. Germline values: CDR1 SGHNT, CDR2 YYREEE (reference sequence). V shed 5 bases, J shed 6 bases, and the junction held 9 bases outside the gene matches. The CDR3 spans 14 residues. The CDR3 sequence is CASSRQGIYAEAFF. The CDR3 region has the DNA TGTGCCAGCAGTCGACAGGGGATATACGCTGAAGCTTTCTTT.

This chain connects TRBV4-2 to TRBJ2-1, with D perhaps given as TRBD1 or TRBD2 (7 bases each). The CDR3 spans 15 residues. Germline-derived CDR1 and CDR2 are LGHNA and YNFKEQ. V was trimmed by 0 bases and J by 3 bases, leaving 9 bases between them. CDR3 coding DNA: TGTGCCAGCAGCCAAGACAGGGGGGGCTACAATGAGCAGTTCTTC. It codes for CASSQDRGGYNEQFF.